A selection of T cell receptor beta chains follows, all from one sample in a study of beta chain features in type 1 diabetes. TCRdb keeps only in-frame clones here, not all; method: immunoSEQ multiplex PCR. The table includes fewer than 650,000 clones, about 16% detected once. Sequencing used naive CD4+ T cells from blood. The receptors were sampled from a man younger than 35 in good health. The conserved cysteine and the conserved F or W are not part of the CDR3 here. The order of the fields is J gene, V gene, D gene, CDR3 protein. D genes are given only for firm matches.

j_call: TRBJ1-4
v_call: TRBV18
d_call: .
cdr3_aa: ASSGGTQEKLF

j_call: TRBJ2-2
v_call: TRBV6-6
d_call: .
cdr3_aa: ASSLRAGTNTGELF

j_call: TRBJ1-2
v_call: TRBV28
d_call: .
cdr3_aa: ASKSHRVYGYT

j_call: TRBJ1-2
v_call: TRBV27
d_call: .
cdr3_aa: ASRRTVPNYGYT

j_call: TRBJ2-1
v_call: TRBV18
d_call: TRBD2
cdr3_aa: ASSPRGLAYNEQF

j_call: TRBJ2-1
v_call: TRBV30
d_call: .
cdr3_aa: AWSVGYNEQF

j_call: TRBJ2-7
v_call: TRBV7-2
d_call: TRBD2
cdr3_aa: ASSLGTSGSGEQY

j_call: TRBJ2-7
v_call: TRBV5-4
d_call: .
cdr3_aa: ASSPSDYYTYEQY

j_call: TRBJ2-4
v_call: TRBV7-6
d_call: .
cdr3_aa: ASSSETFIMGIQY

j_call: TRBJ2-3
v_call: TRBV9
d_call: TRBD2
cdr3_aa: ASSVGSASGYTQY

j_call: TRBJ2-1
v_call: TRBV9
d_call: TRBD1
cdr3_aa: ASSATGAFYNEQF

j_call: TRBJ2-7
v_call: TRBV5-1
d_call: TRBD1
cdr3_aa: ASSTRDRSYEQY

j_call: TRBJ2-2
v_call: TRBV2
d_call: TRBD2
cdr3_aa: ASLAGRLSNTGELF

j_call: TRBJ1-2
v_call: TRBV6-4
d_call: TRBD1
cdr3_aa: ASSEEGQTNYGYT

j_call: TRBJ2-7
v_call: TRBV7-2
d_call: TRBD2
cdr3_aa: ASSPAGPWAHEQY

j_call: TRBJ2-1
v_call: TRBV2
d_call: TRBD2
cdr3_aa: AKKRGLADNNEQF

j_call: TRBJ1-4
v_call: TRBV2
d_call: .
cdr3_aa: ASRQSNEKLF

j_call: TRBJ2-3
v_call: TRBV27
d_call: TRBD2
cdr3_aa: ASSSLAGGEDTQY

j_call: TRBJ2-3
v_call: TRBV5-1
d_call: .
cdr3_aa: ASSPEANADTQY

j_call: TRBJ2-1
v_call: TRBV5-1
d_call: .
cdr3_aa: ASSLGDTYNEQF

j_call: TRBJ1-5
v_call: TRBV7-9
d_call: .
cdr3_aa: ASSQDFTGSQPQH

j_call: TRBJ1-5
v_call: TRBV27
d_call: .
cdr3_aa: ASSSQGRSNQPQH

j_call: TRBJ2-7
v_call: TRBV4-2
d_call: TRBD2
cdr3_aa: ASSQGAGSGSDSYEQY

j_call: TRBJ2-1
v_call: TRBV7-2
d_call: .
cdr3_aa: ASSRYSPSEQF

j_call: TRBJ2-2
v_call: TRBV5-4
d_call: TRBD1
cdr3_aa: ASSLAGTGVLGELF

j_call: TRBJ1-1
v_call: TRBV5-1
d_call: .
cdr3_aa: ASSTGQNTEAF

j_call: TRBJ1-2
v_call: TRBV7-9
d_call: .
cdr3_aa: ASSSGLMRGYT

j_call: TRBJ1-1
v_call: TRBV6-5
d_call: TRBD1
cdr3_aa: ASSGGTGSTEAF

j_call: TRBJ1-2
v_call: TRBV27
d_call: .
cdr3_aa: ASSLTVSYGYT